What follows are 23 T cell receptor beta chains derived from one specimen sequenced in a study of beta chain features in type 1 diabetes. Sequenced material consisted of expressed TCRB transcripts (all of the isolated RNA was reverse transcribed). The assay was immunoSEQ multiplex PCR, and TCRdb's table has in-frame clones only and misses some. Of 300,000 to 350,000 clones detected, approximately 8.2% appear once; the ten largest clones hold under 0.5%. Sequenced sample: central memory CD4+ T cells from blood. All receptors come from a woman in her late teens or twenties in good health.

This clone came up a few times. This chain joins TRBV6-5 and TRBJ2-2, with 7 positions matching TRBD2. Germline loops: CDR1 MNHEY, CDR2 SVGAGI. V dropped 6 bases and J dropped 7; count of bases not matched to a gene: 11. This CDR3 comprises 15 residues. CDR3 residues: CASSPQAGVVGELFF. In DNA form, the CDR3 reads TGTGCCAGCAGCCCCCAGGCGGGAGTCGTCGGGGAGCTGTTTTTT.

J is TRBJ2-2 and V is TRBV27; 10 nucleotides match TRBD1. Germline CDR1 reads MNHEY; CDR2 reads SMNVEV (reference sequence). J was trimmed by 5 bases and V by 5 bases; bases with no gene match: 5. This CDR3 has 15 amino acids. CDR3 residues: CASSARDRGTGELFF. CDR3 DNA: TGTGCCAGCAGTGCCCGGGACAGGGGAACCGGGGAGCTGTTTTTT.

In its sample, this clone was seen many times. CDR3: CASRSLVRKETQYF. In DNA form, the CDR3 reads TGTGCCAGCCGTTCGCTTGTGCGCAAAGAGACCCAGTACTTC. The chain joins TRBV7-2 to TRBJ2-5; the D is unclear. Germline V gives CDR1 SGHTA, CDR2 FQGNSA. This CDR3 comprises 14 residues. V lost 8 bases and J 3 bases, leaving 16 bases between the germline ends.

The table lists this clone with a few counts. This chain links TRBV15 with TRBJ1-1; 7 nucleotides line up with TRBD1. This CDR3 contains 14 residues. Per the germline V gene, CDR1 is LNHNV and CDR2 is YYDKDF (reference sequence). V lost 9 bases, J lost 1 base, and 8 bases stayed unmatched. In nucleotides, the CDR3 is TGTGCCACTAACCGGGACAGAAGGAACACTGAAGCTTTCTTT. Its protein product is CATNRDRRNTEAFF.

This clone was seen only a few times. The CDR3 region is CASSLRRINEQFF. Written as DNA, the CDR3 is TGTGCCAGCAGTTTACGGCGGATCAATGAGCAGTTCTTC. The gene calls are TRBV6-5 and TRBJ2-1, with D hard to call. Per the germline V gene, CDR1 is MNHEY and CDR2 is SVGAGI. This CDR3 spans 13 amino acids. V lost 4 bases and J 6 bases, leaving 10 bases between the germline ends.

This clone turned up a few times. The gene calls are TRBV7-9 and TRBJ2-7, with 12 bases that match TRBD2. V shed 5 bases and J 3 bases; nucleotides not matched to a gene: 8. This CDR3 spans 16 amino acids. Germline loops: CDR1 SEHNR, CDR2 FQNEAQ (reference sequence). CDR3 loop: CASSPAGLAGFYEQYF. CDR3 in DNA: TGTGCCAGCAGCCCTGCCGGACTAGCGGGATTCTACGAGCAGTACTTC.

This clone was picked up a small number of times. This sequence joins TRBV29-1 and TRBJ1-2, with 7 bases lining up with TRBD1. Unmatched junction bases numbered 3, after V lost 6 bases and J lost 2 bases. Germline CDR1 is SQVTM and CDR2 is ANQGSEA. CDR3 size: 12 residues. In DNA, the CDR3 is TGCAGCGTGGAGGGACAGAACTATGGCTACACCTTC. It specifies CSVEGQNYGYTF.

The chain links TRBV6-5 to TRBJ2-7; D unresolved. CDR1 MNHEY and CDR2 SVGAGI come from the germline V gene. Trimming cost V 5 bases and J 6 bases, with 11 bases left between them. This CDR3 comprises 12 residues. In DNA form, the CDR3 reads TGTGCCAGCAGTGACCCCACAAGCGAGCAGTACTTC. Translation: CASSDPTSEQYF.

The CDR3 loop is CAISETKGVNYGYTF. The CDR3 DNA reads as TGTGCCATCAGTGAGACAAAGGGAGTCAACTATGGCTACACCTTC. V is TRBV10-3 and J is TRBJ1-2; D is undetermined. The CDR3 contains 15 residues. Trimming pared 2 bases from V and 2 bases from J, leaving 12 bases between. In germline, CDR1 is ENHRY, CDR2 SYGVKD.

This clone turned up a few times. V and J are TRBV4-3 and TRBJ2-3; D is perhaps TRBD1 or TRBD2 (5 bases each). V dropped 3 bases and J dropped 7 bases, with 17 bases sitting between them. The CDR3 contains 15 residues. The germline V gene has CDR1 LGHNA and CDR2 YSLEER. CDR3 residues: CASSQEVDSMNTQYF. CDR3 nucleotides: TGCGCCAGCAGCCAGGAGGTTGACAGTATGAATACGCAGTATTTT.

The J gene is TRBJ2-7, the V gene TRBV10-3; weak D call: TRBD2 (6 bases). This CDR3 region has 14 residues. V was clipped by 6 bases and J by 0 bases, with 12 bases between them. Germline V gene sequence: CDR1 ENHRY, CDR2 SYGVKD. The DNA for the CDR3 is TGTGCCATCAGGGAGGGTATAAGCTCCTACGAGCAGTACTTC. This sequence encodes CAIREGISSYEQYF.

J is TRBJ1-4 and V is TRBV7-8, with TRBD1 identical over 8 bases. CDR3 length: 15 residues. V was pared by 4 bases and J by 7 bases, with 8 bases of the junction left unmatched. Looked up from germline, CDR1 is SGHVS and CDR2 is FQNEAQ. The chain's CDR3 is CASSSGQVFREKLFF. Here the CDR3 DNA reads TGTGCCAGCAGCTCGGGACAGGTGTTCCGTGAAAAACTGTTTTTT.

The J gene is TRBJ1-1, the V gene TRBV28, with 9 bases that match TRBD1. Germline CDR1 is MDHEN and CDR2 is SYDVKM. CDR3 length equals 14 residues. The trim removed 5 bases at V and 5 bases at J, leaving 6 bases unmatched. The CDR3 nucleotides are TGTGCCAGCAGTACACAGGGGGCGCGTACTGAAGCTTTCTTT. As protein: CASSTQGARTEAFF.

This clone was seen only a few times. The V gene is TRBV18, the J gene TRBJ1-1; 12 positions match TRBD1. Germline loops: CDR1 KGHSH, CDR2 LQKENI. With V trimmed by 3 bases and J by 3 bases, 2 bases remained unmatched. This CDR3 is 15 amino acids long. Written as DNA, the CDR3 is TGTGCCAGCTCACCGGGACAGGGGGCTGACACTGAAGCTTTCTTT. Its protein is CASSPGQGADTEAFF.

This chain uses TRBV5-8 with TRBJ2-7; D is perhaps TRBD1 or TRBD2 (5 bases each). This CDR3 spans 14 amino acids. The ends were cut back, 4 bases at V and 12 bases at J, with 23 bases in the middle. The germline V gene has CDR1 SGHTS and CDR2 YDEGEE. The CDR3 spells CASSVLGTSFQGYF. CDR3 bases: TGTGCCAGCAGCGTATTAGGGACCAGCTTTCAAGGGTACTTC.

This clone was picked up a small number of times. The CDR3: CASSLISGNTGELFF. In DNA form, the CDR3 reads TGTGCCAGCAGCTTAATTTCTGGGAACACCGGGGAGCTGTTTTTT. The gene calls are TRBV7-3 and TRBJ2-2; D gene uncertain. The germline V gene encodes CDR1 SGHTA and CDR2 FQGTGA. V dropped 1 base and J dropped 1 base, with 7 bases sitting between them. The CDR3 sequence is 15 residues long.

As DNA, the CDR3 is TGTGCCAGCACTCCTAGGGGGGGCGGCACCTACGAGCAGTACTTC. Protein: CASTPRGGGTYEQYF. The chain links TRBV6-5 to TRBJ2-7; weak D call: TRBD2 (7 bases). This CDR3 has 15 residues. Trimming took 7 bases from V and 2 from J, leaving 18 bases between them. CDR1 is MNHEY, CDR2 SVGAGI, per germline.

The V call is TRBV5-1, the J call TRBJ2-7; 7 bases are a match to TRBD2. Germline V CDR1 and CDR2: SGHRS, YFSETQ. Germline trimming cut 1 base from V and 0 bases from J; bases unmatched to any gene: 1. CDR3 length: 14 amino acids. The CDR3 sequence is CASSLSGNSYEQYF. In DNA, the CDR3 is TGCGCCAGCAGCTTGAGCGGGAACTCCTACGAGCAGTACTTC.

This chain uses TRBV4-3 with TRBJ2-3; 7 nucleotides align to TRBD1. The CDR3 is 15 residues long. Germline V CDR1 and CDR2: LGHNA, YSLEER. The V gene end was trimmed by 0 bases and the J gene end by 6 bases; junction bases not matched to a gene: 6. CDR3 loop: CASSQDGQGEDTQYF. The CDR3 DNA reads as TGCGCCAGCAGCCAAGATGGGCAGGGGGAGGATACGCAGTATTTT.

A remark on this clone: A much bigger clone sits one base away, suggesting this may be a read error. The rearrangement joins TRBV19 to TRBJ2-6, with a tentative D call TRBD2 (5 bases). Germline V gene sequence: CDR1 LNHDA, CDR2 SQIVND (reference sequence). The CDR3 has 14 amino acids. The CDR3 DNA follows: TGTGCAATCGGGGTTGGGGCTGGGGCCAACGTCCTGACTTTC. It specifies CAIGVGAGANVLTF.

CDR3 DNA sequence: TGCGCCAGCAGCTTGGCTCCGGGACAGGGTACCTACGAGCAGTACTTC. Translation gives CASSLAPGQGTYEQYF. The chain is built from TRBV5-1 and TRBJ2-7; TRBD1 agrees at 9 bases. The trim removed 0 bases at V and 2 bases at J, leaving 6 bases unmatched. Per germline, CDR1 SGHRS and CDR2 YFSETQ. This CDR3 comprises 16 residues.

This clone has more than one count but fewer than ten. This chain links TRBV4-2 with TRBJ2-2, with unresolved D. V gave up 0 bases and J gave up 6 bases, with 5 bases separating them. CDR3 size: 13 residues. Germline assignment: CDR1 LGHNA and CDR2 YNFKEQ. CDR3 in amino acids: CASSQDPSGELFF. In DNA form, the CDR3 reads TGTGCCAGCAGCCAAGATCCCTCCGGGGAGCTGTTTTTT.

The V gene is TRBV5-4, the J gene TRBJ2-1; D is unclear. The V and J ends lost 4 bases and 0 bases respectively, with 11 bases between them. The CDR3 has 15 residues. The germline V gene has CDR1 SGHNT and CDR2 YYREEE (reference sequence). This CDR3 is CASSHLKRSYNEQFF. The CDR3, as DNA: TGTGCCAGCAGCCACCTAAAACGCTCCTACAATGAGCAGTTCTTC. The full variable domain, its missing parts supplied by reference TRBV5-4 and TRBJ2-1, is ETGVTQSPTHLIKTRGQQVTLRCSSQSGHNTVSWYQQALGQGPQFIFQYYREEENGRGNFPPRFSGLQFPNYSSELNVNALELDDSALYLCASSHLKRSYNEQFFGPGTRLTVL.